The rows below give T cell receptor beta chains drawn from one sample of a study of T cell responses to AZD1222 COVID-19 vaccine. Only in-frame clones appear in the TCRdb table, and some are missing; sequencing was by immunoSEQ multiplex PCR. The sample includes fewer than 120,000 clones, 88% of them seen just once. The material sequenced was peripheral blood, taken on day 0 of AZD1222 vaccination. All receptors come from an adult in good health. Each CDR3 is given with its conserved first and last residue. A D gene is named only where the DNA matches it firmly. Rows may omit the clone size; those that give it use once, few, many or a size class.

D gene: TRBD1
clone size: once
J gene: TRBJ1-1
V gene: TRBV4-1
CDR3 protein: CASSQGQGARTEAFF
CDR3 DNA: TGCGCCAGCAGCCAAGGACAGGGGGCGAGGACTGAAGCTTTCTTT

D gene: .
clone size: few
J gene: TRBJ1-3
V gene: TRBV4-2
CDR3 protein: CASSRGDRGAGNTIYF
CDR3 DNA: TGTGCCAGCAGCCGCGGTGATCGGGGCGCTGGAAACACCATATATTTT

D gene: .
clone size: .
J gene: TRBJ2-6
V gene: TRBV12-5
CDR3 protein: CASGLGGSSGANVLTF
CDR3 DNA: TGTGCTAGTGGTTTGGGGGGGAGCTCTGGGGCCAACGTCCTGACTTTC

D gene: TRBD2
clone size: .
J gene: TRBJ2-1
V gene: TRBV6-5
CDR3 protein: CASSKTSGPRNEQFF
CDR3 DNA: TGTGCCAGCAGTAAGACTAGCGGACCCCGTAATGAGCAGTTCTTC

D gene: TRBD1
clone size: .
J gene: TRBJ1-5
V gene: TRBV19
CDR3 protein: CASSLDRGPNQPQHF
CDR3 DNA: TGTGCCAGTAGTCTCGACAGGGGCCCCAATCAGCCCCAGCATTTT

D gene: .
clone size: .
J gene: TRBJ2-7
V gene: TRBV12-3/TRBV12-4
CDR3 protein: CASSLNYEQYF
CDR3 DNA: TGTGCCAGCAGTTTAAACTACGAGCAGTACTTC

D gene: TRBD2
clone size: .
J gene: TRBJ2-7
V gene: TRBV5-8
CDR3 protein: CASSFGGRRYEQYF
CDR3 DNA: TGTGCCAGCAGCTTTGGCGGGAGAAGGTACGAGCAGTACTTC

D gene: .
clone size: .
J gene: TRBJ1-1
V gene: TRBV7-2
CDR3 protein: CASSLSAGLSTEAFF
CDR3 DNA: TGTGCCAGCAGTCTTAGCGCAGGGCTTTCGACTGAAGCTTTCTTT

D gene: .
clone size: .
J gene: TRBJ2-5
V gene: TRBV7-6
CDR3 protein: CASSLARQETQYF
CDR3 DNA: TGTGCCAGCAGCTTAGCCCGCCAAGAGACCCAGTACTTC

D gene: .
clone size: .
J gene: TRBJ1-5
V gene: TRBV28
CDR3 protein: CASRGGGGADQPQHF
CDR3 DNA: TGTGCCAGCAGGGGAGGAGGGGGGGCTGATCAGCCCCAGCATTTT

D gene: .
clone size: .
J gene: TRBJ2-7
V gene: TRBV5-4
CDR3 protein: CASSLGQREGEQYF
CDR3 DNA: TGTGCCAGCAGCTTGGGACAGCGCGAAGGGGAGCAGTACTTC

D gene: .
clone size: .
J gene: TRBJ2-6
V gene: TRBV5-5
CDR3 protein: CASSFLGGDSGANVLTF
CDR3 DNA: TGTGCCAGCAGCTTTTTAGGCGGGGACTCTGGGGCCAACGTCCTGACTTTC

D gene: TRBD1
clone size: once
J gene: TRBJ1-5
V gene: TRBV6-6
CDR3 protein: CASSRTGEYQPQHF
CDR3 DNA: TGTGCCAGCAGTCGGACAGGGGAGTATCAGCCCCAGCATTTT

D gene: TRBD2
clone size: .
J gene: TRBJ2-7
V gene: TRBV3-1/TRBV3-2
CDR3 protein: CASSRGTSASYEQYF
CDR3 DNA: TGTGCCAGCAGCCGGGGGACTAGCGCCTCCTACGAGCAGTACTTC

D gene: .
clone size: .
J gene: TRBJ2-1
V gene: TRBV5-1
CDR3 protein: CASSLEGFGEQFF
CDR3 DNA: TGCGCCAGCAGCTTGGAAGGGTTCGGCGAGCAGTTCTTC

D gene: TRBD1
clone size: few
J gene: TRBJ1-6
V gene: TRBV2
CDR3 protein: CASSSGTDNSPLHF
CDR3 DNA: TGTGCCAGCAGCTCCGGGACAGATAATTCACCCCTCCACTTT

D gene: .
clone size: once
J gene: TRBJ1-5
V gene: TRBV2
CDR3 protein: CASSPGRPSNQPQHF
CDR3 DNA: TGTGCCAGCAGCCCCGGGAGGCCCAGCAATCAGCCCCAGCATTTT

D gene: .
clone size: .
J gene: TRBJ1-2
V gene: TRBV11-2
CDR3 protein: CASRRGIDYGYTF
CDR3 DNA: TGTGCCAGCAGGCGCGGGATTGATTATGGCTACACCTTC

D gene: .
clone size: .
J gene: TRBJ1-6
V gene: TRBV3-1/TRBV3-2
CDR3 protein: CASSLIQAISDNSPLHF
CDR3 DNA: TGTGCCAGCAGCCTTATCCAGGCAATTAGCGATAATTCACCCCTCCACTTT

D gene: .
clone size: .
J gene: TRBJ1-5
V gene: TRBV15
CDR3 protein: CATSRVLDQPQHF
CDR3 DNA: TGTGCCACCAGCAGGGTGCTCGATCAGCCCCAGCATTTT

D gene: TRBD1
clone size: .
J gene: TRBJ1-4
V gene: TRBV27
CDR3 protein: CASSNRGLGEKLFF
CDR3 DNA: TGTGCCAGCAGTAACAGGGGCCTTGGAGAAAAACTGTTTTTT

D gene: TRBD1
clone size: once
J gene: TRBJ2-3
V gene: TRBV10-2
CDR3 protein: CASRPPGQGPDTQYF
CDR3 DNA: TGCGCCAGCAGACCCCCGGGACAGGGCCCAGATACGCAGTATTTT

D gene: TRBD1
clone size: .
J gene: TRBJ1-1
V gene: TRBV15
CDR3 protein: CATSRKTGVFSEAFF
CDR3 DNA: TGTGCCACCAGCAGAAAGACAGGGGTTTTTTCTGAAGCTTTCTTT

D gene: .
clone size: .
J gene: TRBJ1-2
V gene: TRBV4-1
CDR3 protein: CASSPSASPGYTF
CDR3 DNA: TGCGCCAGCAGCCCGTCGGCCTCCCCTGGCTACACCTTC